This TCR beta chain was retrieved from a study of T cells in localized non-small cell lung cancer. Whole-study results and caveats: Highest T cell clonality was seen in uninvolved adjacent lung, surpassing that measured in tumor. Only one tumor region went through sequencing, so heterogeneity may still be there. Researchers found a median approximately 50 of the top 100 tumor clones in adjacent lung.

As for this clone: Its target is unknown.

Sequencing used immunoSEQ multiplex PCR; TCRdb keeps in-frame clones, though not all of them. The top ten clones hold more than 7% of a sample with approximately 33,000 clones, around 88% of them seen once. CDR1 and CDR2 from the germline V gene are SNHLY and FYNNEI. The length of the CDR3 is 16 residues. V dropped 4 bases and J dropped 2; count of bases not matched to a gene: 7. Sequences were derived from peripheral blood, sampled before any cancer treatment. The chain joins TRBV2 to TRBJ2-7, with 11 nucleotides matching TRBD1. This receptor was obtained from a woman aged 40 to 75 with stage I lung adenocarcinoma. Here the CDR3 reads CASSVSRTGGAYEQYF. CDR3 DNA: TGTGCCAGCAGTGTAAGCCGGACAGGGGGCGCCTACGAGCAGTACTTC.